Sequencing of this T cell receptor beta chain was carried out in a study of blood T cell repertoires in COVID-19. Study-wide background: From the United States, Italy and Spain came samples of acute and convalescent COVID-19. Sources were T cells, B-cell-depleted T cells, or PBMCs; the material itself was cDNA or gDNA.

The assay was immunoSEQ multiplex PCR, and TCRdb's table has in-frame clones only and misses some. The data show about 170,000 clones, roughly 83% seen once. This CDR3 comprises 16 residues. CDR1 and CDR2 (germline): SGHTA, FQGNSA. With 0 bases removed from V and 4 bases from J, the gap between germline ends came to 14 bases. Across roughly 25 US areas, participants ranged in age from about 18 to 100 years. Participant-given clinical history determined each cohort assignment. The V and J genes are TRBV7-2 and TRBJ2-3; D is perhaps TRBD2 (6 bases). What was sequenced was PBMCs or T cells enriched from blood (not recorded which). The TCR sequence derives from a woman in her fifties or sixties who had recovered from COVID-19. The CDR3 loop is CASSLARGVVADTQYF. The DNA of the CDR3 is TGTGCCAGCAGCTTAGCGCGGGGAGTTGTCGCAGATACGCAGTATTTT.